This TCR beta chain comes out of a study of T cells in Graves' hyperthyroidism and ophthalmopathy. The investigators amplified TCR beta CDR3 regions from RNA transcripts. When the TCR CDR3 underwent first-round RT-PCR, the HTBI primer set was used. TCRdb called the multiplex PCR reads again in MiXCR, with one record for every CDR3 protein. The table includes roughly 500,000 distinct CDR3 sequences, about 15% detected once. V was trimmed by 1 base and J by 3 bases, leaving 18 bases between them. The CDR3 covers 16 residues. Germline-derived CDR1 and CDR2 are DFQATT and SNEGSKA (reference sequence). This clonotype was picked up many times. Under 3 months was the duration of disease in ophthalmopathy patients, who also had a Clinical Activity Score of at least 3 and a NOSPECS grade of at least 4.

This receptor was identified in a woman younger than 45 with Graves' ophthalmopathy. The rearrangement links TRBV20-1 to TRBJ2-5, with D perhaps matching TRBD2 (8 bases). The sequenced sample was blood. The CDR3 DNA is TGCAGTGCTAGAGGGGATCGGGAGGGGGCCGAAGAGACCCAGTACTTC. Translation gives CSARGDREGAEETQYF.